This note documents a single T cell receptor beta chain sequence. Only in-frame clones appear in the TCRdb table, and some are missing; sequencing was by immunoSEQ multiplex PCR. The top ten clones hold roughly a sixth of a sample with hundreds of thousands of clones, 85% of them seen once. This entry comes from a study of blood T cell repertoires in COVID-19. Study-level information: Donors in the United States, Italy and Spain gave samples during acute or convalescent COVID-19.

The V end was cut by 7 bases, the J end by 2 bases, with 15 bases between. The germline gives CDR1 MDHEN, CDR2 SYDVKM. There are 15 residues in the CDR3. The sample was PBMCs or T cells enriched from blood (not recorded which). This receptor was obtained from a man in his forties who had recovered from COVID-19. The chain employs TRBV28 and TRBJ2-1; a possible D gene is TRBD2 (7 bases). The CDR3 sequence is CASTGGHPTYNEQFF. The CDR3 DNA reads as TGTGCCAGCACCGGGGGGCACCCAACCTACAATGAGCAGTTCTTC. Complete variable domain (other parts from reference TRBV28 and TRBJ2-1): DVKVTQSSRYLVKRTGEKVFLECVQDMDHENMFWYRQDPGLGLRLIYFSYDVKMKEKGDIPEGYSVSREKKERFSLILESASTNQTSMYLCASTGGHPTYNEQFFGPGTRLTVL.